This T cell receptor beta chain comes out of a study of blood T cell repertoires in COVID-19. Study-wide background: The United States, Italy and Spain supplied acute and convalescent COVID-19 samples. The cDNA or gDNA used as material had been derived from T cells, B-cell-depleted T cells, or PBMCs.

Recruited during active infection, patients (from Seattle) were subsequently followed longitudinally. Per the authors' pipeline: Amplification of reference gene primers was used by the study to estimate nucleated cell counts. Generated by immunoSEQ multiplex PCR, the TCRdb table keeps only in-frame clones and is missing some. V, J and clone size are taken as reported in that table, and D and trimming were inferred from the DNA itself. This sample has some 290,000 clones, with 90% found just once. V shed 4 bases and J shed 3 bases, with 9 bases lying between them. Per the germline V gene, CDR1 is LNHDA and CDR2 is SQIVND (reference sequence). This CDR3 has 13 amino acids. This clone showed up just once.

Sequencing used peripheral blood. The chain joins TRBV19 to TRBJ1-1; D is unresolved. This TCR was sampled from a woman in her forties with COVID-19, enrolled during active disease. CDR3 in DNA: TGTGCCAGTAGTAGAGGAGTGGACACTGAAGCTTTCTTT. Its protein is CASSRGVDTEAFF.